This T cell receptor beta chain is drawn from a study of human T cells and chemical hapten exposure. TCRdb passed the RACE reads through MiXCR, listing each CDR3 protein once. The sample holds approximately 77,000 distinct CDR3 sequences, roughly 7.6% seen once. Whole-study findings and limits: Counts of TCRs expanded at PT1 correlated positively with patch test score.

The time point here: patch test 1, 2 weeks after DPC sensitization. Documented treatment: therapeutic diphenylcyclopropenone sensitization with weekly scalp DPC. For this clonotype: Its antigen is unknown.

V was cut by 2 bases and J by 4 bases, with 17 bases left in between. Germline CDR1 is SGHVS and CDR2 is FQNEAQ. The CDR3 consists of 16 residues. The chain joins TRBV7-8 to TRBJ1-1; a possible D gene is TRBD1 (6 bases). This receptor was obtained from a woman younger than 45 with alopecia areata. Some clones in this sample may be carry-over from other donors' samples. Here the sequenced sample was whole blood, taken in connection with sensitization to the hapten diphenylcyclopropenone (DPC). CDR3 nucleotides: TGTGCCAGCAGCTTATACCCATCCTGGACAGTCACTGAAGCTTTCTTT. This codes for CASSLYPSWTVTEAFF.